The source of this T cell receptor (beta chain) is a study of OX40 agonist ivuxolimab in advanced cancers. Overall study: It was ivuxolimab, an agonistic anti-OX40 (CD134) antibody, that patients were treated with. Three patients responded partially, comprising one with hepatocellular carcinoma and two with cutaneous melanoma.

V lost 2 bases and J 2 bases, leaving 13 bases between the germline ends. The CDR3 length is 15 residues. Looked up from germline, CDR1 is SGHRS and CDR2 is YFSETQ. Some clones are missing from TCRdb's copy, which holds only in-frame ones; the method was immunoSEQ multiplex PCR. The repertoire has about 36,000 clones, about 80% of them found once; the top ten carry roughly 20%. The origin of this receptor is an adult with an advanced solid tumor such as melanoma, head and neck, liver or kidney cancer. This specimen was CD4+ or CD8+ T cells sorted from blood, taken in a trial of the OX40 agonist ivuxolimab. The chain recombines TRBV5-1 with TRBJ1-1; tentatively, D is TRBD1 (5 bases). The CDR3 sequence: CASSFDRNTNTEAFF. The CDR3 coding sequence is TGCGCCAGCAGCTTTGACAGAAATACTAACACTGAAGCTTTCTTT.